This TCR beta chain was identified during a study of cytomegalovirus exposure and HLA in healthy donors. Study results and limitations: TCR beta chains associated with HLA were, in a later analysis, more clonally expanded than equally common others.

60 Vbeta and 13 Jbeta primers were used in PCR. Method: immunoSEQ multiplex PCR; TCRdb's copy keeps in-frame clones and lacks some. Of around 99,000 clones in the sample, 65% to 85% were seen once. Comment on this clone: Antigen unknown.

Germline CDR1 is WNHNN and CDR2 is SYGVQD (reference sequence). The V segment lost 6 bases and the J segment 2 bases; nucleotides outside the gene matches: 16. This CDR3 is built from 18 residues. The specimen was PBMCs. The V and J genes are TRBV10-1 and TRBJ2-3, with TRBD1 matching 8 bases. This receptor was identified in a man aged 18 to 30 in good health and CMV-seronegative. The chain's CDR3 is CASRTQVKDRGYTDTQYF. The CDR3 region has the DNA TGCGCCAGCAGAACCCAAGTGAAAGACAGGGGCTACACAGATACGCAGTATTTT.